These T cell receptor beta chains were read from a single sample in a study of T cell responses to AZD1222 COVID-19 vaccine. Assay used: immunoSEQ multiplex PCR; TCRdb lists only in-frame clones, some missing. The top ten clones hold approximately 10% of a sample with fewer than 200,000 clones, about 90% of them seen once. Sequencing was performed on peripheral blood, taken 28 days after the second AZD1222 dose. These receptors all come from an adult who received the AZD1222 COVID-19 vaccine. Each CDR3 is given with its conserved first and last residue. A D gene is named only where the DNA matches it firmly. Size tells how often a clone was seen (once, few, many) or the class of an expanded clone, and some rows leave it out.

cdr3_nt	cdr3_aa	j_call	d_call	clone_size	v_call
TGTGCCAGTAGTCCCCCCGGACAGGGGCGGACCGGGGAGCTGTTTTTT	CASSPPGQGRTGELFF	TRBJ2-2	TRBD1	.	TRBV19
TGTGCCAGTAGTATCCGGGACACGACGAACACCGGGGAGCTGTTTTTT	CASSIRDTTNTGELFF	TRBJ2-2	.	.	TRBV19
TGTGCCAGCTTCACAATTTCCCCGGTGGGGGGCTACACCTTC	CASFTISPVGGYTF	TRBJ1-2	.	.	TRBV28
TGTGCCAGCAGCTTGGCGGACAGGTCTGAAGCTTTCTTT	CASSLADRSEAFF	TRBJ1-1	TRBD1	.	TRBV5-5
TGTGCCTGGACAGGGGGGGATGGCTACACCTTC	CAWTGGDGYTF	TRBJ1-2	TRBD1	.	TRBV30
TGTGCCAGCAGTCCGGACAGGGTGAGTCAGCCCCAGCATTTT	CASSPDRVSQPQHF	TRBJ1-5	TRBD1	.	TRBV28
TGCAGCGTTTCTTACTGGGATGGGCAGGTGGAGTTCTTC	CSVSYWDGQVEFF	TRBJ2-1	.	.	TRBV29-1
TGTGCCAGCAGCGCCCAAGGCTATGGCTACACCTTC	CASSAQGYGYTF	TRBJ1-2	.	.	TRBV9
TGTGCCAGCAGCTTAGAGATAGCGTACTATGGCTACACCTTC	CASSLEIAYYGYTF	TRBJ1-2	.	once	TRBV7-2
TGTGCCAGCAGTGAACGGAGCGGGGGGGCCCGGGAGCAGTACTTC	CASSERSGGAREQYF	TRBJ2-7	TRBD2	few	TRBV2
TGCGCCAGCAGCTTGGATCTAGCGGGGGGCGAGCAGTACTTC	CASSLDLAGGEQYF	TRBJ2-7	TRBD2	.	TRBV5-1
TGTGCCAGCAGCGTAGGGGGAAAGGACGAGCAGTACTTC	CASSVGGKDEQYF	TRBJ2-7	.	.	TRBV9
TGTGCCAGCAGCTTGGAGGGGGTGAGGGAGACCCAGTACTTC	CASSLEGVRETQYF	TRBJ2-5	.	.	TRBV5-6
TGTGCCAGCAGCGACAACTCGGCCACAGATACGCAGTATTTT	CASSDNSATDTQYF	TRBJ2-3	.	.	TRBV11-3
TGTGCCAGCAGCTTAATGAGAGACATAAGCCCTAACTATGGCTACACCTTC	CASSLMRDISPNYGYTF	TRBJ1-2	.	.	TRBV7-2
TGTGCCAGCAGTGAAGTAGGAGGGGGCAGTAGCTATGGCTACACCTTC	CASSEVGGGSSYGYTF	TRBJ1-2	TRBD1	.	TRBV6-1
TGTGCCAGCAGCCCCCAACAGGGAAGATATAATTCACCCCTCCACTTT	CASSPQQGRYNSPLHF	TRBJ1-6	.	.	TRBV3-1/TRBV3-2
TGTGCCAGTAGAGGGGACAGGGAAAGCTCTGGGGCCAACGTCCTGACTTTC	CASRGDRESSGANVLTF	TRBJ2-6	TRBD1	.	TRBV19
TGTGCCAGCAGCTCACGAGCGGGGGGCGCCACAGATACGCAGTATTTT	CASSSRAGGATDTQYF	TRBJ2-3	TRBD2	.	TRBV7-2
TGTGCCAGCAGCGCTGGGGACAGGGGGGCCGAAAAACTGTTTTTT	CASSAGDRGAEKLFF	TRBJ1-4	TRBD1	once	TRBV9
TGTGCCAGCAGCTCGCAAGGCAGCCACGAACAGTACTTC	CASSSQGSHEQYF	TRBJ2-7	.	.	TRBV7-2
TGCGCCAGCAGCTTGGCGACTAGCGGGGGTCAAGAGACCCAGTACTTC	CASSLATSGGQETQYF	TRBJ2-5	TRBD2	.	TRBV5-1
TGCAGCGTTGCAGCGAGGTGGCAGTTCTTC	CSVAARWQFF	TRBJ2-1	.	once	TRBV29-1
TGTGCCATCAGTGAGTCAGGGGCTAGCGGGGGCATCAAACAAGAGACCCAGTACTTC	CAISESGASGGIKQETQYF	TRBJ2-5	TRBD2	.	TRBV10-3
TGCGCCAGCAGCTTGGGACAGGGAGGGTCTAACTATGGCTACACCTTC	CASSLGQGGSNYGYTF	TRBJ1-2	TRBD1	once	TRBV5-1
TGTGCCAGCAGCTTAGATTGGGATGGCTACACCTTC	CASSLDWDGYTF	TRBJ1-2	.	.	TRBV11-2
TGTGCTAGTGGTTCTTTGCAGGGGGCCAAAACTGAAGCTTTCTTT	CASGSLQGAKTEAFF	TRBJ1-1	TRBD1	.	TRBV12-5
TGTGCCACCAGCAGCCAGGCTCTGCGTGAAGCTTTCTTT	CATSSQALREAFF	TRBJ1-1	.	.	TRBV15
TGTGCCAGCAGTCCAACTACAGGGTACGAGCAGTACTTC	CASSPTTGYEQYF	TRBJ2-7	.	.	TRBV6-2/TRBV6-3
TGTGCCAGCAGCGCCGACAGGAATCAGCCCCAGCATTTT	CASSADRNQPQHF	TRBJ1-5	.	.	TRBV7-3
TGTGCCAGCAGTTTACCCGGGACAGCGAACACCGGGGAGCTGTTTTTT	CASSLPGTANTGELFF	TRBJ2-2	TRBD1	.	TRBV28
TGTGCCAGCAGTTGGGCAGGGACTGATACGCAGTATTTT	CASSWAGTDTQYF	TRBJ2-3	.	.	TRBV6-1
TGTGCCAGCAGCGTTACAGGGGGCTGGGGTTCACCCCTCCACTTT	CASSVTGGWGSPLHF	TRBJ1-6	TRBD1	.	TRBV6-5
TGTGCCAGCAGCCGCGGATTACGAACCTACGAGCAGTACTTC	CASSRGLRTYEQYF	TRBJ2-7	.	.	TRBV11-2
TGTGCCAGCACCCCTGGGGCAAATCAGCCCCAGCATTTT	CASTPGANQPQHF	TRBJ1-5	.	.	TRBV6-5
TGTGCCAGCAGTCCCCGACTTTGGCTCGGCACAGATACGCAGTATTTT	CASSPRLWLGTDTQYF	TRBJ2-3	.	.	TRBV2
TGTGCCAGCAGCTTAGGCGGCAGCCTCTATGGCTACACCTTC	CASSLGGSLYGYTF	TRBJ1-2	.	.	TRBV7-6
TGTGCCAGCAGCTCCCACACAGCAAACTATGGCTACACCTTC	CASSSHTANYGYTF	TRBJ1-2	.	.	TRBV5-4
TGTGCCAGCAATGCCGGGACAGGTGTCTACGAGCAGTACTTC	CASNAGTGVYEQYF	TRBJ2-7	TRBD1	.	TRBV6-5
TGTGCCAGCAGCGTCCGGTCGAGCGGGGGTCTCAATGAGCAGTTCTTC	CASSVRSSGGLNEQFF	TRBJ2-1	TRBD2	.	TRBV9
TGTGCCAGCAGCACAGCCCGCGAGGGAAACTATGGCTACACCTTC	CASSTAREGNYGYTF	TRBJ1-2	.	.	TRBV4-2
TGTGCCAGCAGCTTGCGCGGAGGTTTCTATGGCTACACCTTC	CASSLRGGFYGYTF	TRBJ1-2	.	.	TRBV5-6
TGTGCCAGCAGCAAAGTTGGGACAGAGAGCTCCTACGAGCAGTACTTC	CASSKVGTESSYEQYF	TRBJ2-7	.	.	TRBV21-1